The 29 T cell receptor beta chains presented below share a single source sample, sequenced in a study of metastatic and nonmetastatic thyroid tumors. TCRdb reprocessed the PCR reads using MiXCR. The sample gives fewer than 50,000 clones, roughly 31% of which show up once; 9.9% is in the top ten. Prior to thyroid surgery, none of the patients had received any treatment. The source material was blood. These receptors were taken from a male donor with papillary thyroid cancer or a benign thyroid nodule (not recorded which). Some clones in this sample may be carry-over from other donors' samples.

This clone has ten or more counts. This chain connects TRBV6-1 to TRBJ2-5, with a weak D call TRBD1 (6 bases). The CDR3 runs 14 residues. CDR1 is MNHNS, CDR2 SASEGT, per germline. The V gene lost 4 bases and the J gene lost 2 bases, with 11 bases spanning the gap. The CDR3 loop reads CASSAQGTQETQYF. Written as DNA, the CDR3 is TGTGCCAGCAGTGCCCAGGGGACGCAAGAGACCCAGTACTTC.

This clone showed up just a few times. This chain uses TRBV6-2 or TRBV6-3 with TRBJ1-3; D uncertain. In germline, CDR1 is MNHEY, CDR2 SVGEGT. The CDR3 runs to 15 residues. With 0 bases removed from V and 10 bases from J, the gap between germline ends came to 16 bases. CDR3 amino acids: CASSYSNAVKGTIYF. CDR3 bases: TGTGCCAGCAGTTACTCGAACGCGGTTAAAGGGACCATATATTTT.

This clone was recorded many times. The chain couples TRBV28 to TRBJ1-4; 11 nucleotides match TRBD1. The junction had 4 bases not matched to a gene; V was cut back by 4 bases and J by 6 bases. The CDR3 is made up of 15 amino acids. Germline CDR1 reads MDHEN; CDR2 reads SYDVKM. This CDR3 reads CASSYGQGAYEKLFF. The CDR3 DNA sequence: TGTGCCAGCAGTTACGGACAGGGGGCCTATGAAAAACTGTTTTTT.

J is TRBJ1-5 and V is TRBV6-1, with D possibly being TRBD1 (5 bases). The V gene's germline CDR1 is MNHNS and CDR2 SASEGT. CDR3 size: 14 residues. The V end was cut by 2 bases, the J end by 9 bases, with 14 bases between. The CDR3 nucleotides read TGTGCCAGCAGTGAAAACGGGGGATTCGGGCCCCAGCATTTT. Translated: CASSENGGFGPQHF.

This clone was seen repeatedly, ten times or more. The chain recombines TRBV28 with TRBJ1-2; a weak D match, TRBD1 (6 bases). The germline gives CDR1 MDHEN, CDR2 SYDVKM. Trimming shortened V by 8 bases and J by 2 bases, and 15 bases separated the two germline ends. CDR3 length: 14 amino acids. The CDR3 sequence: CASGRPGQNYGYTF. Here the CDR3 DNA reads TGTGCCAGCGGAAGACCCGGACAGAACTATGGCTACACCTTC.

This chain links TRBV10-3 with TRBJ2-6; 7 nucleotides line up with TRBD2. With 11 bases clipped from V and 1 base from J, the junction kept 2 bases outside the gene matches. In germline, CDR1 is ENHRY, CDR2 SYGVKD. The CDR3 is 13 residues long. This CDR3 is CAVGGSGANVLTF. In DNA, the CDR3 is TGTGCCGTCGGGGGGTCTGGGGCCAACGTCCTGACTTTC.

The chain recombines TRBV20-1 with TRBJ1-2; D is uncertain. CDR1 DFQATT and CDR2 SNEGSKA come from the germline V gene (reference sequence). Trimming shortened V by 4 bases and J by 4 bases, and 10 bases separated the two germline ends. CDR3 length: 12 residues. In DNA, the CDR3 is TGCAGTGCTAAACCGGGCGCCTATGGCTACACCTTC. Its protein product is CSAKPGAYGYTF.

This clone showed up many times. The chain uses TRBV20-1 and TRBJ2-5, with TRBD1 matching 9 bases. J lost 5 bases, V lost 4 bases, and 23 bases had no gene match. The V gene's germline CDR1 is DFQATT and CDR2 SNEGSKA (reference sequence). There are 19 residues in the CDR3. CDR3 DNA: TGCAGTGCTAACGGGCCCGGGACAGGGCCTCTCAACCCGAGGGAGACCCAGTACTTC. Amino acid sequence: CSANGPGTGPLNPRETQYF.

The chain employs TRBV5-1 and TRBJ2-2; TRBD2 aligns across 9 bases. Germline CDR1 is SGHRS and CDR2 is YFSETQ. V gave up 3 bases and J gave up 0 bases; unmatched junction bases: 21. This CDR3 spans 22 amino acids. The CDR3 spells CASSSGQSKAAGGYPNTGELFF. CDR3 in DNA: TGCGCCAGCAGCTCGGGACAGTCGAAGGCAGCGGGAGGTTATCCGAACACCGGGGAGCTGTTTTTT.

This clone showed up many times. This chain joins TRBV9 and TRBJ1-6; a possible D gene is TRBD1 (5 bases). The CDR3 extends over 16 amino acids. V lost 3 bases and J 7 bases, leaving 17 bases between the germline ends. Germline-derived CDR1 and CDR2 are SGDLS and YYNGEE. The CDR3 here is CASSGHQDSFNSPLHF. DNA for the CDR3: TGTGCCAGCAGCGGACATCAAGACAGTTTCAATTCACCCCTCCACTTT. The full variable domain, with the rest looked up from reference TRBV9 and TRBJ1-6, is DSGVTQTPKHLITATGQRVTLRCSPRSGDLSVYWYQQSLDQGLQFLIQYYNGEERAKGNILERFSAQQFPDLHSELNLSSLELGDSALYFCASSGHQDSFNSPLHFGNGTRLTVT.

Many counts were recorded for this clone. V and J are TRBV6-5 and TRBJ1-1, with TRBD1 matching over 8 bases. Trimming removed 2 bases from V and 3 bases from J; junction bases left unmatched: 2. Germline V gene sequence: CDR1 MNHEY, CDR2 SVGAGI. The CDR3 spans 14 residues. The chain's CDR3 is CASSYLDRDTEAFF. In nucleotides, the CDR3 is TGTGCCAGCAGTTACCTGGACAGGGACACTGAAGCTTTCTTT.

This clone showed up just a few times. The V gene is TRBV6-2 or TRBV6-3, the J gene TRBJ2-1; possible D gene TRBD2, 6 bases. Germline values: CDR1 MNHEY, CDR2 SVGEGT. V was pared by 0 bases and J by 15 bases, with 12 bases between. This CDR3 contains 12 residues. This CDR3 is CASSYSGGKMFF. DNA of the CDR3: TGTGCCAGCAGTTACTCGGGAGGCAAGATGTTCTTC.

There are a few counts of this clone. The chain uses TRBV7-6 and TRBJ2-7, with 10 bases lining up with TRBD2. Germline CDR1 is SGHVS and CDR2 is FNYEAQ. V lost 5 bases and J lost 3; bases outside the gene matches: 7. This CDR3 contains 15 residues. The CDR3 loop is CASSLSGGGLYEQYF. CDR3 bases: TGTGCCAGCAGCCTAAGCGGGGGGGGCCTCTACGAGCAGTACTTC.

This clone was seen repeatedly, ten times or more. The rearrangement joins TRBV10-3 to TRBJ2-2; D might be TRBD1 (5 bases). CDR1 ENHRY and CDR2 SYGVKD come from the germline V gene. This CDR3 is built from 16 residues. Trimming took off 3 bases at V and 0 bases at J, with 11 bases between the two ends. The CDR3 protein is CAISDKGAANTGELFF. DNA for the CDR3: TGTGCCATCAGTGACAAAGGGGCTGCGAACACCGGGGAGCTGTTTTTT.

The V and J genes are TRBV9 and TRBJ2-7; D might be TRBD2 (5 bases). CDR3 size: 13 residues. V was shortened by 0 bases and J by 6 bases, with 10 bases between the two germline ends. Germline CDR1 SGDLS, CDR2 YYNGEE. CDR3 protein: CASSVGVGVEQYF. CDR3 nucleotide sequence: TGTGCCAGCAGCGTAGGGGTCGGGGTCGAGCAGTACTTC.

This chain joins TRBV9 and TRBJ2-3; possibly TRBD1 or TRBD2 for D (5 bases each). The germline V and J ends were trimmed by 4 bases and 2 bases, with 20 bases remaining between them. This CDR3 has 17 residues. Germline V gene lookup returns CDR1 SGDLS and CDR2 YYNGEE. The CDR3 DNA sequence: TGTGCCAGCAGCAACCGGGACGTCCCTGTCGTCACAGATACGCAGTATTTT. Amino acids: CASSNRDVPVVTDTQYF.

This clone was observed once. An end of the junction differs from the germline gene, which may be a read error. The CDR3 DNA reads as TGCGGTGCTGCGGGGGGAAGCACGGATACGCAGTATTTT. Translation gives CGAAGGSTDTQYF. This sequence joins TRBV20-1 and TRBJ2-3, with TRBD2 identical over 8 bases. CDR3 length: 13 amino acids. The germline V gene encodes CDR1 DFQATT and CDR2 SNEGSKA (reference sequence).

Of note for this clone: The junction departs from the called germline gene at one end, perhaps through a read error. V gene TRBV3-1 combines with J gene TRBJ1-4, with D perhaps matching TRBD1 (6 bases). This CDR3 region has 13 residues. Germline loops: CDR1 LGHDT, CDR2 YNNKEL (reference sequence). CDR3 protein: CASRQGTGEKMFF. The CDR3 DNA sequence: TGTGCCAGCAGACAGGGAACAGGAGAAAAAATGTTTTTT.

This clone came up many times. The gene calls are TRBV6-2 or TRBV6-3 and TRBJ1-1; tentatively, D is TRBD1 (5 bases). The CDR3 length is 12 residues. Between the trimmed V and J ends, which lost 1 base and 7 bases, there was a span of 7 bases. Germline values: CDR1 MNHEY, CDR2 SVGEGT. CDR3 DNA sequence: TGTGCCAGCAGTTACTGGCAGGGTGAAGCTTTCTTT. Encoded protein: CASSYWQGEAFF.

The chain joins TRBV6-1 to TRBJ2-7; D might be TRBD1 (6 bases). The ends were cut back, 7 bases at V and 3 bases at J, with 19 bases in the middle. This CDR3 is 15 amino acids long. Germline CDR1 MNHNS, CDR2 SASEGT. The DNA of the CDR3 is TGTGCCAGCAATGCCCCCCTGACAGGAGTCTACGAGCAGTACTTC. This encodes CASNAPLTGVYEQYF.

Many counts were recorded for this clone. The chain has TRBV7-3 and TRBJ2-4; D is unresolved. CDR1 is SGHTA and CDR2 is FQGTGA in the germline V gene. The CDR3 extends over 14 amino acids. The germline V and J ends were trimmed by 1 base and 8 bases, with 12 bases remaining between them. CDR3 DNA sequence: TGTGCCAGCAGCTTAAGACCTCGTGATGACATTCAGTACTTC. As protein: CASSLRPRDDIQYF.

V is TRBV10-2 and J is TRBJ2-1; 7 bases are a match to TRBD2. V lost 3 bases, J lost 11 bases, and 16 bases stayed unmatched. Germline V CDR1 and CDR2: WSHSY, SAAADI. CDR3 length: 16 residues. DNA of the CDR3: TGCGCCAGCAGTGACGATAGAGCGGGGAGGCGGAATAAGCAGTTCTTC. This translates into CASSDDRAGRRNKQFF.

This clone occurred many times. The chain employs TRBV6-1 and TRBJ1-5; D perhaps matches TRBD1 (5 bases). Germline-derived CDR1 and CDR2 are MNHNS and SASEGT. V lost 6 bases, J lost 3 bases, and 15 bases lay in between. The CDR3 consists of 15 residues. The CDR3 sequence: CASSPGGFNNQPQHF. CDR3 bases: TGTGCCAGCAGCCCGGGGGGTTTTAACAATCAGCCCCAGCATTTT.

This clone was counted between two and nine times. V and J are TRBV24-1 and TRBJ2-1; 7 bases line up with TRBD2. Per germline, CDR1 KGHDR and CDR2 SFDVKD. The ends lost 7 bases at V and 8 bases at J; junction bases unmatched: 13. The CDR3 consists of 15 residues. DNA of the CDR3: TGTGCCACCAGCGATCGTGGCGGGAGTTTCTATGAGCAGTTCTTC. Protein product: CATSDRGGSFYEQFF.

At least ten counts were recorded for this clone. The chain employs TRBV20-1 and TRBJ2-3; maybe TRBD1 (5 bases). Trimming pared 6 bases from V and 4 bases from J, leaving 17 bases between. This CDR3 is built from 14 residues. CDR1 is DFQATT and CDR2 is SNEGSKA in the germline V gene (reference sequence). CDR3 protein: CSASPPTVPDTQYF. Here the CDR3 DNA reads TGCAGTGCCTCCCCCCCGACAGTTCCAGATACGCAGTATTTT.

This clone was detected many times. The chain couples TRBV6-1 to TRBJ2-2; D ambiguous. This CDR3 spans 17 amino acids. Looked up from germline, CDR1 is MNHNS and CDR2 is SASEGT. The V end was cut by 6 bases, the J end by 2 bases, with 19 bases between. The CDR3, as DNA: TGTGCCAGCAGCTTCCCCGGGCAGGTACGAAACACCGGGGAGCTGTTTTTT. This sequence encodes CASSFPGQVRNTGELFF.

CDR3 sequence: CASAGQSNQPQHF. The DNA for the CDR3 is TGTGCCAGCGCGGGACAGAGCAATCAGCCCCAGCATTTT. The genes are TRBV27 and TRBJ1-5; 7 positions agree with TRBD1. Germline V CDR1 and CDR2: MNHEY, SMNVEV (reference sequence). The V and J ends lost 8 bases and 1 base, in that order; junction bases with no gene match: 2. CDR3 length: 13 amino acids.

This rearrangement joins TRBV28 to TRBJ2-3; D is uncertain. The germline CDR1 and CDR2 sequences are MDHEN and SYDVKM. V was cut by 10 bases and J by 0 bases, with 8 bases left in between. There are 12 residues in the CDR3. The CDR3 is CATLTSTDTQYF. The DNA for the CDR3 is TGTGCCACCTTAACTAGCACAGATACGCAGTATTTT.

This clone was recorded many times. The chain couples TRBV7-8 to TRBJ2-1, with 11 bases matching TRBD2. Germline V gene sequence: CDR1 SGHVS, CDR2 FQNEAQ. The CDR3 extends over 15 amino acids. V dropped 6 bases and J dropped 7; count of bases not matched to a gene: 8. CDR3 coding DNA: TGTGCCAGCAGGCTAACCGGGACTAGCGGAAATGAGCAGTTCTTC. Amino acid sequence: CASRLTGTSGNEQFF.